The TCR beta chain under discussion was sequenced for a study of T-cell memory formation after mild COVID-19. Looking at the study overall: Largely donor-specific sequence clusters came from two donors.

TCRdb ran MiXCR on the 5' RACE reads and lists one entry per CDR3 protein. The table lists around 33,000 distinct CDR3 sequences, 21% of them singletons. This CDR3 is built from 14 residues. The germline V and J ends were trimmed by 3 bases and 6 bases, with 13 bases remaining between them. Germline CDR1 and CDR2: SGHRS and YFSETQ. Concerning this clonotype itself: Its antigen is still unknown.

Study findings and constraints: CD4+ clones that contracted lay mainly in CM and EM; CD8+ ones lay in EMRA. Some SARS-CoV-2-responding clones were already detected in memory before infection.

The chain is built from TRBV5-1 and TRBJ2-1, with D hard to call. This sequence originates from an adult who had mild COVID-19 (a few samples of this study predate the infection). Cell type and time point are not known. Sequencing used PBMCs or a T cell subset sorted from them (not recorded which). The CDR3 DNA follows: TGCGCCAGCAGCTATGACAAACCACTCAATGAGCAGTTCTTC. Protein product: CASSYDKPLNEQFF.